Listed here is a single T cell receptor (beta chain). CDR1 is SGHNT, CDR2 YYREEE, per germline (reference sequence). With 4 bases clipped from V and 7 bases from J, the junction kept 10 bases outside the gene matches. This CDR3 comprises 14 residues. The sample originates from a study of cytomegalovirus exposure and HLA in healthy donors. PCR was performed using 60 Vbeta and 13 Jbeta primers. The protocol was immunoSEQ multiplex PCR, while the TCRdb copy is restricted to in-frame clones and leaves out a portion. The data hold 150,000 to 190,000 clones, with 80% to 90% observed a single time. This receptor was obtained from a woman aged 18-30 years in good health and CMV-seronegative. The V call is TRBV5-4, the J call TRBJ2-7, with TRBD2 matching over 8 bases. Sequences were obtained from PBMCs. The CDR3 nucleotides are TGTGCCAGCAGCCCTGGACTAGCCCCAATAGAGCAGTACTTC. It codes for CASSPGLAPIEQYF.